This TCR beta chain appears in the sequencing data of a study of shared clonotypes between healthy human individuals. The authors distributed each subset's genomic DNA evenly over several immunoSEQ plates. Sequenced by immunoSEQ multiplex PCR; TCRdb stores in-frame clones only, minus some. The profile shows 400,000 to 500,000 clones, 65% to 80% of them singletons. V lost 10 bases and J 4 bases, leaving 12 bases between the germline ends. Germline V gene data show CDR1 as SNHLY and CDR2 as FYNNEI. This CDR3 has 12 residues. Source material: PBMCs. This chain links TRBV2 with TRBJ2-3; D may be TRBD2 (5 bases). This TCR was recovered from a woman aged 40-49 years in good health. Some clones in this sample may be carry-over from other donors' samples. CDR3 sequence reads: CAISLEADTQYF. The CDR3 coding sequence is TGTGCCATCTCGCTGGAGGCAGATACGCAGTATTTT.